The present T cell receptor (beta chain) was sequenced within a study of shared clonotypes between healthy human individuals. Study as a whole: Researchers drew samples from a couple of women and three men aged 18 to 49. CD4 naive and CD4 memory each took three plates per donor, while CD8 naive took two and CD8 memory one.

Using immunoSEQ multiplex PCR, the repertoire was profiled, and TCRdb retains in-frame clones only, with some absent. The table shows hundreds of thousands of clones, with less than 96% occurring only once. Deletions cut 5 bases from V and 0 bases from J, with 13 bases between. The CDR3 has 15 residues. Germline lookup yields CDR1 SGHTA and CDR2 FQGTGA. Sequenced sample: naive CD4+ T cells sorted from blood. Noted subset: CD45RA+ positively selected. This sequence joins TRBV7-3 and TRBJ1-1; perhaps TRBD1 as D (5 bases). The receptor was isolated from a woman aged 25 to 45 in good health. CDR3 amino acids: CASSPVGGMNTEAFF. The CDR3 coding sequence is TGTGCCAGCAGCCCCGTTGGGGGAATGAACACTGAAGCTTTCTTT.